Following are 30 T cell receptor beta chains from one sample sequenced in a study of cytomegalovirus exposure and HLA in healthy donors. Libraries were prepared by immunoSEQ multiplex PCR; TCRdb keeps only in-frame clonotypes and omits some of them. The data hold approximately 100,000 clones, with about 94% observed a single time. The sequenced material came from PBMCs. Source of these receptors: a woman in her 30s in good health and CMV-seropositive.

The chain couples TRBV4-3 to TRBJ2-1, with TRBD1 matching over 9 bases. The CDR3 runs 17 residues. From germline, CDR1 is LGHNA and CDR2 YSLEER. The V gene end was trimmed by 2 bases and the J gene end by 1 base; junction bases not matched to a gene: 6. In nucleotides, the CDR3 is TGCGCCAGCAGCCAATCTGGACAGGGGCTTTCCTACAATGAGCAGTTCTTC. Translation: CASSQSGQGLSYNEQFF.

The chain couples TRBV5-1 to TRBJ2-4; 10 bases agree with TRBD1. Unmatched junction bases numbered 0, after V lost 4 bases and J lost 5 bases. The CDR3 is 13 amino acids. Germline-derived CDR1 and CDR2 are SGHRS and YFSETQ. The chain's CDR3 is CASSGQGENIQYF. The CDR3, as DNA: TGCGCCAGCAGCGGACAGGGGGAAAACATTCAGTACTTC.

This chain joins TRBV9 and TRBJ2-3; 7 positions match TRBD2. The ends lost 0 bases at V and 4 bases at J; junction bases unmatched: 2. The CDR3 has 14 amino acids. From germline, CDR1 is SGDLS and CDR2 YYNGEE. CDR3 loop: CASSVGGSADTQYF. The CDR3 region has the DNA TGTGCCAGCAGCGTAGGCGGGAGCGCAGATACGCAGTATTTT.

This chain uses TRBV18 with TRBJ2-5, with TRBD2 identical over 8 bases. The V gene's germline CDR1 is KGHSH and CDR2 LQKENI. J lost 3 bases, V lost 6 bases, and 9 bases had no gene match. The CDR3 extends over 15 amino acids. The CDR3 spells CASSPQGGRKETQYF. Here the CDR3 DNA reads TGTGCCAGCTCCCCGCAAGGCGGGAGGAAAGAGACCCAGTACTTC.

V usage is TRBV2 and J usage is TRBJ2-3; 8 bases map to TRBD2. The length of the CDR3 is 14 residues. Trimming cost V 5 bases and J 2 bases; bases outside gene matches: 3. From germline, CDR1 is SNHLY and CDR2 FYNNEI. This chain's CDR3 is CASSLSGNTDTQYF. The CDR3 DNA is TGTGCCAGCAGTCTTAGCGGGAACACAGATACGCAGTATTTT. Variable domain in full (rest from reference TRBV2 and TRBJ2-3): EPEVTQTPSHQVTQMGQEVILRCVPISNHLYFYWYRQILGQKVEFLVSFYNNEISEKSEIFDDQFSVERPDGSNFTLKIRSTKLEDSAMYFCASSLSGNTDTQYFGPGTRLTVL.

This clone was detected once. The V gene is TRBV7-9, the J gene TRBJ2-3, with a tentative D call TRBD2 (6 bases). CDR1 is SEHNR, CDR2 FQNEAQ, per germline (reference sequence). V dropped 3 bases and J dropped 4 bases, with 14 bases sitting between them. The CDR3 is made up of 15 amino acids. CDR3 sequence: CASSFWAGSSDTQYF. The CDR3 bases are TGTGCCAGCAGCTTTTGGGCCGGGAGCTCAGATACGCAGTATTTT.

The rearrangement links TRBV11-2 to TRBJ2-7; TRBD1 matches at 7 bases. V dropped 2 bases and J dropped 5; count of bases not matched to a gene: 12. This CDR3 spans 16 amino acids. CDR1 and CDR2 (germline): SGHAT, FQNNGV. CDR3 coding DNA: TGTGCCAGCAGCTTACATTCCGCAGGGGGAATGGACGAGCAGTACTTC. Encoded protein: CASSLHSAGGMDEQYF.

V and J are TRBV2 and TRBJ2-1; 9 bases line up with TRBD1. V lost 9 bases to trimming and J lost 7 bases; unmatched junction nucleotides: 7. From germline, CDR1 is SNHLY and CDR2 FYNNEI. The CDR3 runs 13 residues. CDR3 sequence reads: CARSGTGMNEQFF. The CDR3 DNA reads TGTGCCAGATCCGGGACAGGGATGAATGAGCAGTTCTTC.

The chain is built from TRBV6-5 and TRBJ2-7; 11 bases line up with TRBD2. The junction had 8 bases not matched to a gene; V was cut back by 6 bases and J by 4 bases. Per germline, CDR1 MNHEY and CDR2 SVGAGI. The CDR3 has 15 residues. The CDR3 coding sequence is TGTGCCAGCAGCATAACTAGCGGGAGCGGATACGAGCAGTACTTC. Its protein is CASSITSGSGYEQYF.

This rearrangement joins TRBV6-1 to TRBJ1-1; D is unresolved. Trimming stripped 1 base from V and 2 bases from J, with 5 bases between. Per the germline V gene, CDR1 is MNHNS and CDR2 is SASEGT. The CDR3 is made up of 13 amino acids. CDR3 bases: TGTGCCAGCAGTGAAGGGCCCAACACTGAAGCTTTCTTT. Protein sequence: CASSEGPNTEAFF.

The chain recombines TRBV10-3 with TRBJ2-1; no definite D call. The CDR3 has 15 residues. The ends were cut back, 2 bases at V and 5 bases at J, with 13 bases in the middle. Germline CDR1 is ENHRY and CDR2 is SYGVKD. DNA for the CDR3: TGTGCCATCAGTGAGAGGCAGGTACGAAACAATGAGCAGTTCTTC. It yields the protein CAISERQVRNNEQFF.

The chain recombines TRBV2 with TRBJ1-2; 7 bases line up with TRBD1. Germline V gene lookup returns CDR1 SNHLY and CDR2 FYNNEI. V lost 4 bases, J lost 2 bases, and 1 base stayed unmatched. This CDR3 is 13 amino acids long. CDR3 DNA sequence: TGTGCCAGCAGTGCGACAGGGAACTATGGCTACACCTTC. Its protein product is CASSATGNYGYTF.

This rearrangement joins TRBV6-6 to TRBJ1-1; D gene uncertain. V was pared by 2 bases and J by 5 bases, with 6 bases between. CDR1 and CDR2 (germline): MNHNY, SVGAGI (reference sequence). The CDR3 is made up of 12 amino acids. The CDR3, as DNA: TGTGCCAGCAGTTACCAGGAAACTGAAGCTTTCTTT. It encodes CASSYQETEAFF.

This chain uses TRBV11-2 with TRBJ1-4; D gene unclear. The CDR3 spans 14 residues. The V end lost 2 bases, the J end lost 13 bases, and 17 bases lay between the germline ends. Germline loops: CDR1 SGHAT, CDR2 FQNNGV. Here the CDR3 DNA reads TGTGCCAGCAGCTTAAATCGGTTAGGTTGGAGACTGTTTTTT. It is translated as CASSLNRLGWRLFF.

The genes are TRBV11-2 and TRBJ2-5; D is possibly TRBD2 (6 bases). In germline, CDR1 is SGHAT, CDR2 FQNNGV. Trimming removed 5 bases at V and 1 base at J, with 11 bases between. CDR3 length equals 14 residues. The CDR3 DNA is TGTGCCAGCAGCGTAAGACTAGTCCAAGAGACCCAGTACTTC. It is translated as CASSVRLVQETQYF.

The chain couples TRBV11-2 to TRBJ2-7, with 8 bases identical to TRBD1. CDR3 size: 15 residues. The germline gives CDR1 SGHAT, CDR2 FQNNGV. V was clipped by 4 bases and J by 3 bases; unmatched bases: 8. The CDR3 bases are TGTGCCAGCAGCTCACTCCGGGACAGGAGCTACGAGCAGTACTTC. Translation gives CASSSLRDRSYEQYF.

The chain uses TRBV2 and TRBJ1-1; the match to TRBD1 covers 8 bases. The CDR3 sequence is 15 residues long. Germline V gives CDR1 SNHLY, CDR2 FYNNEI. Trimming at V came to 6 bases and at J to 2 bases, leaving 8 bases not matched to a gene. This chain's CDR3 is CASRPQGVINTEAFF. In DNA form, the CDR3 reads TGTGCCAGCAGGCCACAGGGGGTGATAAACACTGAAGCTTTCTTT.

The chain links TRBV2 to TRBJ1-1, with D possibly being TRBD1 (6 bases). This CDR3 region has 15 residues. Germline V gene data show CDR1 as SNHLY and CDR2 as FYNNEI. V gave up 5 bases and J gave up 0 bases, with 13 bases separating them. Here the CDR3 reads CASSRSGGLNTEAFF. CDR3 in DNA: TGTGCCAGCAGTCGTAGTGGGGGCCTGAACACTGAAGCTTTCTTT. Full variable domain (missing parts from reference TRBV2 and TRBJ1-1): EPEVTQTPSHQVTQMGQEVILRCVPISNHLYFYWYRQILGQKVEFLVSFYNNEISEKSEIFDDQFSVERPDGSNFTLKIRSTKLEDSAMYFCASSRSGGLNTEAFFGQGTRLTVV.

This rearrangement joins TRBV2 to TRBJ1-2; TRBD1 matches at 7 bases. Germline loops: CDR1 SNHLY, CDR2 FYNNEI. There are 13 residues in the CDR3. With 8 bases clipped from V and 2 bases from J, the junction kept 5 bases outside the gene matches. CDR3 bases: TGTGCCAGCCGGGACAGCCTCAACTATGGCTACACCTTC. Its translation: CASRDSLNYGYTF.

The CDR3 is CASSQLIRIDEQFF. In nucleotides, the CDR3 is TGCGCCAGCAGCCAATTAATCCGAATAGATGAGCAGTTCTTC. This chain links TRBV4-1 with TRBJ2-1, with unresolved D. The germline V gene has CDR1 MGHRA and CDR2 YSYEKL. The CDR3 contains 14 residues. Trimming took off 2 bases at V and 8 bases at J, with 13 bases between the two ends.

The rearrangement joins TRBV4-2 to TRBJ2-3, with 7 bases matching TRBD2. After removal of 0 bases from V and 3 bases from J, the junction contained 9 bases not matched to a gene. CDR3 size: 17 residues. CDR1 LGHNA and CDR2 YNFKEQ come from the germline V gene. The CDR3 is CASSQDRGEGRTDTQYF. CDR3 coding DNA: TGTGCCAGCAGCCAAGATCGGGGGGAGGGCCGGACAGATACGCAGTATTTT.

V usage is TRBV28 and J usage is TRBJ2-5; 9 positions agree with TRBD2. J gave up 1 base and V 3 bases, and 9 bases lay outside the gene matches. Looked up from germline, CDR1 is MDHEN and CDR2 is SYDVKM. The CDR3 has 17 residues. The CDR3, as DNA: TGTGCCAGCAGTTTTGGACGGCGGGAGGGAATCCAAGAGACCCAGTACTTC. Amino acids: CASSFGRREGIQETQYF. Complete variable domain (other parts from reference TRBV28 and TRBJ2-5): DVKVTQSSRYLVKRTGEKVFLECVQDMDHENMFWYRQDPGLGLRLIYFSYDVKMKEKGDIPEGYSVSREKKERFSLILESASTNQTSMYLCASSFGRREGIQETQYFGPGTRLLVL.

The V and J genes are TRBV27 and TRBJ1-1; TRBD1 is a possible D gene (6 bases). CDR3 length: 15 residues. From germline, CDR1 is MNHEY and CDR2 SMNVEV (reference sequence). Trimming shortened V by 7 bases and J by 6 bases, and 21 bases separated the two germline ends. CDR3 sequence: CASTPGRGVFSEAFF. In DNA, the CDR3 is TGTGCCAGCACCCCAGGGAGGGGGGTATTTTCTGAAGCTTTCTTT.

This clone was detected only once. This chain joins TRBV5-5 and TRBJ2-7; TRBD1 matches 10 bases. Trimming removed 4 bases from V and 4 bases from J; junction bases left unmatched: 5. The length of the CDR3 is 14 residues. Germline loops: CDR1 SGHKS, CDR2 YYEKEE (reference sequence). CDR3 coding DNA: TGTGCCAGCAGCAAACCGGGACAGGGGTACGAGCAGTACTTC. Translating it yields CASSKPGQGYEQYF.

The J gene is TRBJ2-5, the V gene TRBV19, with 9 positions matching TRBD1. The V gene's germline CDR1 is LNHDA and CDR2 SQIVND (reference sequence). J was trimmed by 4 bases and V by 7 bases; bases with no gene match: 10. The length of the CDR3 is 15 residues. The CDR3, as DNA: TGTGCCAGTAACGGACAGGGGCCGGGGGGAGAGACCCAGTACTTC. Its protein product is CASNGQGPGGETQYF.

The V gene is TRBV12-5, the J gene TRBJ2-1; perhaps TRBD1 as D (6 bases). Germline CDR1 reads LGHNT; CDR2 reads FRNRAP. CDR3 length: 14 residues. Trimming took off 1 base at V and 4 bases at J, with 8 bases between the two ends. The CDR3 spells CASGLGDNYNEQFF. The CDR3 region has the DNA TGTGCTAGTGGTTTGGGGGACAATTACAATGAGCAGTTCTTC.

This clone was picked up one time. The gene calls are TRBV5-6 and TRBJ2-2; D unclear. Germline V gene lookup returns CDR1 SGHDT and CDR2 YYEEEE. V was cut by 5 bases and J by 1 base, with 9 bases left in between. CDR3 length: 14 amino acids. CDR3 DNA sequence: TGTGCCAGCAGGAAGTTCGGGAACACCGGGGAGCTGTTTTTT. Residues: CASRKFGNTGELFF.

The V gene is TRBV5-1, the J gene TRBJ2-1, with D possibly TRBD1 on 6 matching bases. The V and J ends lost 5 bases and 9 bases respectively, with 9 bases between them. This CDR3 region has 11 residues. Germline CDR1 and CDR2: SGHRS and YFSETQ. The CDR3 spells CASRAGVEQFF. Written as DNA, the CDR3 is TGCGCCAGCAGGGCAGGGGTTGAGCAGTTCTTC. Combining the CDR3 with reference TRBV5-1 and TRBJ2-1 gives the whole variable domain KAGVTQTPRYLIKTRGQQVTLSCSPISGHRSVSWYQQTPGQGLQFLFEYFSETQRNKGNFPGRFSGRQFSNSRSEMNVSTLELGDSALYLCASRAGVEQFFGPGTRLTVL.

V gene TRBV4-3 combines with J gene TRBJ2-7, with TRBD2 identical over 10 bases. The CDR3 covers 16 residues. Trimming removed 3 bases from V and 6 bases from J; junction bases left unmatched: 11. Germline assignment: CDR1 LGHNA and CDR2 YSLEER. The CDR3 is CASSHRRASGSREQYF. CDR3 coding DNA: TGCGCCAGCAGCCACCGGAGGGCTAGCGGGAGTCGCGAGCAGTACTTC.

This sequence joins TRBV4-3 and TRBJ2-7; 7 bases are a match to TRBD2. CDR1 and CDR2 (germline): LGHNA, YSLEER. The CDR3 is 16 residues long. V lost 0 bases and J lost 4; bases outside the gene matches: 9. The CDR3 sequence: CASSQDRGGSWYEQYF. Written as DNA, the CDR3 is TGCGCCAGCAGCCAAGATAGAGGCGGGAGTTGGTACGAGCAGTACTTC.